A single sample is the source of the 11 T cell receptor beta chains below, sequenced in a study of T cell responses to AZD1222 COVID-19 vaccine. Repertoires were generated with immunoSEQ multiplex PCR, while TCRdb's copy carries only in-frame clones and drops some. This sample has approximately 45,000 clones, with approximately 90% found just once. The material was peripheral blood, obtained 28 days after the second AZD1222 dose. The source of these receptors is an adult who received the AZD1222 COVID-19 vaccine.

The chain recombines TRBV19 with TRBJ1-3; D remains ambiguous. Trimming took 3 bases from V and 0 from J, leaving 12 bases between them. The CDR3 spans 16 residues. Germline lookup yields CDR1 LNHDA and CDR2 SQIVND (reference sequence). CDR3 nucleotides: TGTGCCAGTAGTATGGGCCTCACGAGCTCTGGAAACACCATATATTTT. Protein: CASSMGLTSSGNTIYF.

The chain's CDR3 is CASSQAAGGYNEQFF. In nucleotides, the CDR3 is TGCGCCAGCAGCCAAGCAGCGGGAGGCTACAATGAGCAGTTCTTC. The J gene is TRBJ2-1, the V gene TRBV4-3, with 9 bases identical to TRBD2. CDR3 length: 15 amino acids. Germline V lookup: CDR1 LGHNA, CDR2 YSLEER. J gave up 3 bases and V 1 base, and 1 base lay outside the gene matches.

This clone has only a few counts. The chain recombines TRBV19 with TRBJ2-3; a weak D match, TRBD2 (5 bases). Germline V lookup: CDR1 LNHDA, CDR2 SQIVND (reference sequence). V shed 3 bases and J shed 3 bases, with 19 bases lying between them. This CDR3 region has 17 residues. The CDR3 here is CASSIVAAGPGTDTQYF. CDR3 coding DNA: TGTGCCAGTAGTATCGTAGCTGCGGGCCCAGGTACAGATACGCAGTATTTT. The variable domain in full, with the rest retrieved from reference TRBV19 and TRBJ2-3, is DGGITQSPKYLFRKEGQNVTLSCEQNLNHDAMYWYRQDPGQGLRLIYYSQIVNDFQKGDIAEGYSVSREKKESFPLTVTSAQKNPTAFYLCASSIVAAGPGTDTQYFGPGTRLTVL.

The chain links TRBV27 to TRBJ2-2, with 8 positions matching TRBD2. Germline trimming cut 7 bases from V and 6 bases from J; bases unmatched to any gene: 13. Germline assignment: CDR1 MNHEY and CDR2 SMNVEV (reference sequence). This CDR3 spans 16 amino acids. CDR3: CASTASGRVLAGELFF. CDR3 sequence (DNA): TGTGCCAGCACGGCCAGCGGGAGAGTTCTGGCCGGGGAGCTGTTTTTT.

V is TRBV3-1 (or the pseudogene TRBV3-2) and J is TRBJ2-7; D not resolved. Trimming took 4 bases from V and 0 from J, leaving 10 bases between them. Germline assignment: CDR1 LGHDT and CDR2 YNNKEL (reference sequence). This CDR3 is 14 amino acids long. The CDR3 coding sequence is TGTGCCAGCAGCCCTTACGGCAACTCCTACGAGCAGTACTTC. Translating it yields CASSPYGNSYEQYF.

This chain links TRBV30 with TRBJ1-2; weak D call: TRBD1 (5 bases). The CDR3 consists of 13 residues. Germline V gene sequence: CDR1 GTSNPN, CDR2 SVGIG (reference sequence). V shed 0 bases and J shed 8 bases, with 13 bases lying between them. The CDR3: CAWSVMGPSGYTF. The DNA of the CDR3 is TGTGCCTGGAGTGTCATGGGACCATCGGGCTACACCTTC. Filled out from reference TRBV30 and TRBJ1-2, the complete variable domain reads SQTIHQWPATLVQPVGSPLSLECTVEGTSNPNLYWYRQAAGRGLQLLFYSVGIGQISSEVPQNLSASRPQDRQFILSSKKLLLSDSGFYLCAWSVMGPSGYTFGSGTRLTVV.

The rearrangement joins TRBV6-5 to TRBJ1-2; no clear D gene. Trimming stripped 0 bases from V and 4 bases from J, with 6 bases between. Germline V gives CDR1 MNHEY, CDR2 SVGAGI. This CDR3 has 13 residues. CDR3 sequence reads: CASSYSRSYGYTF. CDR3 DNA sequence: TGTGCCAGCAGTTACTCGAGAAGCTATGGCTACACCTTC.

J is TRBJ2-7 and V is TRBV6-5; D perhaps matches TRBD1 (5 bases). Germline V gene sequence: CDR1 MNHEY, CDR2 SVGAGI. The CDR3 extends over 13 amino acids. Trimming stripped 5 bases from V and 4 bases from J, with 12 bases between. This chain's CDR3 is CASSPGISYEQYF. In nucleotides, the CDR3 is TGTGCCAGCAGTCCAGGGATCTCATACGAGCAGTACTTC.

V gene TRBV3-1 (or the pseudogene TRBV3-2) combines with J gene TRBJ1-5; D gene ambiguous. Trimming removed 0 bases from V and 6 bases from J, with 12 bases in between. The CDR3 runs to 15 residues. Germline values: CDR1 LGHDT, CDR2 YNNKEL (reference sequence). CDR3 loop: CASSQDLGISQPQHF. The CDR3, as DNA: TGTGCCAGCAGCCAAGATCTAGGGATTTCTCAGCCCCAGCATTTT.

The chain is built from TRBV6-2 or TRBV6-3 and TRBJ2-4, with D possibly being TRBD2 (6 bases). CDR3 length equals 14 residues. V lost 5 bases and J 4 bases, leaving 12 bases between the germline ends. CDR1 and CDR2 (germline): MNHEY, SVGEGT. CDR3 DNA sequence: TGTGCCAGCAGTGGTCTAGCGTTGAAAAACATTCAGTACTTC. Translation: CASSGLALKNIQYF.

This clone was counted a few times. The chain has TRBV2 and TRBJ1-4, with D possibly TRBD1 on 6 matching bases. Trimming removed 6 bases from V and 2 bases from J, with 10 bases in between. Germline V CDR1 and CDR2: SNHLY, FYNNEI. This CDR3 spans 14 amino acids. The CDR3 DNA reads TGTGCCAGCAGCCGACAGGCGACTAATGAAAAACTGTTTTTT. Translation: CASSRQATNEKLFF.